This T cell receptor (beta chain) was obtained from a study of shared clonotypes between healthy human individuals. Study outcomes and limitations: What naive subsets generally showed was a larger estimated richness than memory subsets showed. Generation probability values for non-shared clonotypes were lower than those for clonotypes shared by all four donors. Shared clonotypes: about 5% naive CD4, about 4% naive CD8, less than 2.5% memory CD4, about 0.4% memory CD8.

Here immunoSEQ multiplex PCR was the method, and the copy in TCRdb shows in-frame clones only, minus some. The sample has approximately 600,000 clones; approximately 95% are singletons. A word on this clone: Its antigen is currently unknown.

The naive CD8 population came from CD45RO-negative cells selected for CCR7, without terminally differentiated effector memory CD45RA+ cells. The study drew all its donors from Caucasian adults living in Nashville, Tennessee. V was clipped by 3 bases and J by 4 bases; unmatched bases: 3. The CDR3 runs to 14 residues. Germline V gene lookup returns CDR1 MDHEN and CDR2 SYDVKM. The receptor was derived from a woman in her 30s in good health. The V and J genes are TRBV28 and TRBJ2-1; 7 bases line up with TRBD1. The sequenced sample consisted of naive CD8+ T cells sorted from blood. CDR3 sequence: CASSLGTVYNEQFF. In nucleotides, the CDR3 is TGTGCCAGCAGTTTGGGGACAGTTTACAATGAGCAGTTCTTC.